Given below is one TCR beta chain in context. The antigen is unknown. The PCR employed 60 Vbeta primers together with 13 Jbeta primers. Clones were read by immunoSEQ multiplex PCR, and TCRdb kept only the in-frame ones, dropping some. The sample includes more than 150,000 clones, just under 80% of them seen just once. Donors were ostensibly healthy at sampling, although undocumented immune exposures were probable. The data stem from a study of cytomegalovirus exposure and HLA in healthy donors. General study points: Excluded were some V segments that proved indistinguishable, including TRBV6-2 and TRBV6-3. What a later analysis showed was that several of the most significant clusters appeared linked to common viral pathogens. Researchers reported in a later analysis that a missense DCLRE1C variant was tied to TCR beta V- and J-gene trimming.

Trimming stripped 5 bases from V and 4 bases from J, with 10 bases between. The V gene's germline CDR1 is SGHRS and CDR2 YFSETQ. The CDR3 length is 14 residues. This clonotype was obtained from a woman aged 40-49 years in good health and CMV-seropositive. The V call is TRBV5-1, the J call TRBJ1-6; TRBD1 might be the D (5 bases). Source material: PBMCs. CDR3 coding DNA: TGCGCCAGCAGGACAGAAGTATATAATTCACCCCTCCACTTT. This encodes CASRTEVYNSPLHF.